The 13 T cell receptor beta chains presented below share a single source sample, sequenced in a study of blood T cell repertoires in COVID-19 (dated by TCRdb to 2020 to 2022). The protocol used for the library was the immunoSEQ multiplex PCR assay. Drawn from immuneACCESS, this table holds only the in-frame rearrangements with V and J called that TCRdb kept. Clones are partly lost; checked studies trace under half to an unresolved V gene and leave the rest unexplained. This sample gives about 180,000 clones in total; about 87% of them show up just once. The top ten constitute around 0.6% of the sample. Input material: peripheral blood. These receptors all stem from a man in his fifties or sixties with COVID-19, enrolled during active disease.

The CDR3 DNA reads TGTGCCAGCAGCTCCGGGGATGAAAAACTGTTTTTT. As protein: CASSSGDEKLFF. The rearrangement links TRBV7-9 to TRBJ1-4; D call uncertain. The length of the CDR3 is 12 residues. Germline V gives CDR1 SEHNR, CDR2 FQNEAQ (reference sequence). The V end was cut by 4 bases, the J end by 6 bases, with 6 bases between.

The rearrangement links TRBV5-1 to TRBJ1-2; D gene unclear. Germline-derived CDR1 and CDR2 are SGHRS and YFSETQ. The V gene lost 0 bases and the J gene lost 6 bases, with 15 bases spanning the gap. This CDR3 is built from 15 residues. Here the CDR3 reads CASSLDFRESHGYTF. The CDR3 DNA reads TGCGCCAGCAGCTTGGATTTCCGGGAGTCACATGGCTACACCTTC.

The rearrangement uses TRBV6-6 and TRBJ2-2; maybe TRBD2 (6 bases). Germline V CDR1 and CDR2: MNHNY, SVGAGI (reference sequence). This CDR3 comprises 14 residues. Trimming removed 3 bases at V and 4 bases at J, with 9 bases between. The CDR3: CASSYSRGTGELFF. CDR3 coding DNA: TGTGCCAGCAGTTATTCGCGGGGCACCGGGGAGCTGTTTTTT.

The CDR3 bases are TGTGCCAGTAGTATGGGCCACCTCGGCTACACCTTC. Translated: CASSMGHLGYTF. V and J are TRBV19 and TRBJ1-2; no definite D call. CDR3 length: 12 residues. CDR1 and CDR2 (germline): LNHDA, SQIVND (reference sequence). The germline V and J ends were trimmed by 3 bases and 8 bases, with 10 bases remaining between them.

The V gene is TRBV11-3, the J gene TRBJ2-7; TRBD1 is a possible D gene (5 bases). CDR3 length equals 13 residues. V lost 4 bases to trimming and J lost 6 bases, with 13 bases between them. Germline assignment: CDR1 SGHNT and CDR2 YENEEA. The CDR3, as DNA: TGTGCCAGCAGCTCCCTTACCAGGGCCGAGCAGTACTTC. Residues: CASSSLTRAEQYF.

The rearrangement joins TRBV24-1 to TRBJ1-4; D is possibly TRBD1 (5 bases). The germline V gene has CDR1 KGHDR and CDR2 SFDVKD. This CDR3 spans 15 amino acids. V lost 3 bases and J lost 4, with 11 bases in between. As DNA, the CDR3 is TGTGCCACCAGTGATCCCTCAGGGATTAATGAAAAACTGTTTTTT. This gives the protein CATSDPSGINEKLFF.

Many counts were recorded for this clone. The genes are TRBV30 and TRBJ1-1; weak D call: TRBD1 (5 bases). The CDR3 sequence is 14 residues long. Germline CDR1 reads GTSNPN; CDR2 reads SVGIG (reference sequence). Between the trimmed V and J ends, which lost 1 base and 12 bases, there was a span of 21 bases. The CDR3: CAWSGYRENRKTFF. The CDR3 nucleotides read TGTGCCTGGAGTGGATACCGAGAAAACAGGAAAACTTTCTTT.

V and J are TRBV5-1 and TRBJ1-1; D is uncertain. V shed 0 bases and J shed 1 base, with 7 bases lying between them. Germline lookup yields CDR1 SGHRS and CDR2 YFSETQ. The CDR3 consists of 14 residues. As DNA, the CDR3 is TGCGCCAGCAGCTTGGACAGTACGAACACTGAAGCTTTCTTT. This codes for CASSLDSTNTEAFF.

The chain employs TRBV5-4 and TRBJ2-2; 13 bases fit TRBD2. Germline V gene sequence: CDR1 SGHNT, CDR2 YYREEE (reference sequence). The CDR3 length is 17 residues. Trimming took 4 bases from V and 7 from J; bases not matched to a gene: 10. The CDR3 DNA reads TGTGCCAGCAGCACAAGGACTAGCGGGAGTTCGGTCGGGGAGCTGTTTTTT. This gives the protein CASSTRTSGSSVGELFF.

This clone was seen a handful of times. V and J are TRBV18 and TRBJ1-2, with a tentative D call TRBD1 (5 bases). The CDR3 totals 17 residues. Trimming pared 3 bases from V and 6 bases from J, leaving 23 bases between. Looked up from germline, CDR1 is KGHSH and CDR2 is LQKENI. CDR3 protein: CASSPVISGYKDDGYTF. Here the CDR3 DNA reads TGTGCCAGCTCACCGGTGATTTCAGGGTACAAGGACGATGGCTACACCTTC. The full variable domain, with the rest looked up from reference TRBV18 and TRBJ1-2, is NAGVMQNPRHLVRRRGQEARLRCSPMKGHSHVYWYRQLPEEGLKFMVYLQKENIIDESGMPKERFSAEFPKEGPSILRIQQVVRGDSAAYFCASSPVISGYKDDGYTFGSGTRLTVV.

The gene calls are TRBV3-1 (or the pseudogene TRBV3-2) and TRBJ1-4; tentatively, D is TRBD1 (6 bases). The CDR3 is made up of 14 amino acids. Trimming removed 4 bases at V and 8 bases at J, with 14 bases between. Germline loops: CDR1 LGHDT, CDR2 YNNKEL (reference sequence). DNA for the CDR3: TGTGCCAGCAGCCGTAACAGGGTGGGAGAAAAACTGTTTTTT. Its protein is CASSRNRVGEKLFF.

The J gene is TRBJ2-3, the V gene TRBV6-5, with 9 bases identical to TRBD2. The V gene end was trimmed by 2 bases and the J gene end by 7 bases; junction bases not matched to a gene: 7. The CDR3 loop spans 15 amino acids. CDR1 and CDR2 from the germline V gene are MNHEY and SVGAGI. CDR3: CASSYGLAPGNTQYF. The CDR3 DNA reads TGTGCCAGCAGTTACGGACTAGCGCCTGGGAATACGCAGTATTTT.

V is TRBV5-1 and J is TRBJ2-7; 8 bases fit TRBD1. The CDR3 sequence is 15 residues long. Germline V lookup: CDR1 SGHRS, CDR2 YFSETQ. Unmatched junction bases numbered 9, after V lost 4 bases and J lost 3 bases. CDR3 residues: CASSLRTGSLYEQYF. The CDR3 bases are TGCGCCAGCAGCCTTCGGACAGGGTCCCTCTACGAGCAGTACTTC. The entire variable domain, with the rest obtained from reference TRBV5-1 and TRBJ2-7, is as follows: KAGVTQTPRYLIKTRGQQVTLSCSPISGHRSVSWYQQTPGQGLQFLFEYFSETQRNKGNFPGRFSGRQFSNSRSEMNVSTLELGDSALYLCASSLRTGSLYEQYFGPGTRLTVT.